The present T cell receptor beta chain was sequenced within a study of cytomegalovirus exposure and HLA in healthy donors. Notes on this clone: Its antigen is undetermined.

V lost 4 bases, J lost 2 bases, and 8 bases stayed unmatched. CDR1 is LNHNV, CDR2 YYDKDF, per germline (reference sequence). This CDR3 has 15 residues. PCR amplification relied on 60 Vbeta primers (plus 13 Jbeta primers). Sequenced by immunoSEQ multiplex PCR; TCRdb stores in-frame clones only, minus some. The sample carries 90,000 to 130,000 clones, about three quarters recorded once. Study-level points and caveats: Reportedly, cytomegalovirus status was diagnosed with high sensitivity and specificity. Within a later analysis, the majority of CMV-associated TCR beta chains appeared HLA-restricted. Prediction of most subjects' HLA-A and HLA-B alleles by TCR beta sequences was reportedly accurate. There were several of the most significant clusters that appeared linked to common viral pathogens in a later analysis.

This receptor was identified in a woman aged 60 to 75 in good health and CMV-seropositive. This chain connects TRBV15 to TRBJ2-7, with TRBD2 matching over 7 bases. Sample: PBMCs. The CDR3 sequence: CATSIDPSGAYEQYF. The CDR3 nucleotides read TGTGCCACCAGCATCGATCCTAGCGGAGCCTACGAGCAGTACTTC.